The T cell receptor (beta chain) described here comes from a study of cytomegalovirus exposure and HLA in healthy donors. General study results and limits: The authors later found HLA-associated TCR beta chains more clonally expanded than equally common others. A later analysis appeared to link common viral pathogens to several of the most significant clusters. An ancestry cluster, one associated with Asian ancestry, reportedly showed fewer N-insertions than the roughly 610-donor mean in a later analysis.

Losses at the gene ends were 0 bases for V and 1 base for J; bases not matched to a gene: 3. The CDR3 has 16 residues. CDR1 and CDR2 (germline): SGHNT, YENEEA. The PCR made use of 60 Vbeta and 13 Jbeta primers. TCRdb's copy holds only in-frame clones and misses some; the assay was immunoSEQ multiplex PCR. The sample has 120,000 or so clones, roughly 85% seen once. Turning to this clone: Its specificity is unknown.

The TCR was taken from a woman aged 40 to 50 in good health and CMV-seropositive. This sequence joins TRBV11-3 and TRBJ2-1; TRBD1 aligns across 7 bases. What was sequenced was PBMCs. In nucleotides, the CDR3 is TGTGCCAGCAGCTTAGATGGGGACAGTTCCTACAATGAGCAGTTCTTC. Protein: CASSLDGDSSYNEQFF.